This TCR beta chain is from a study of blood T cells in healthy people across ages. Study conclusions and caveats: Researchers report that TCR beta diversity correlated strongly with naive T cell percentage.

Next came a second PCR, run for about 6 to 12 cycles, which used a sample-barcoded 5' primer along with a J-beta primer mix. TCRdb ran MiXCR on the 5' RACE reads and lists one entry per CDR3 protein. Of around 700,000 distinct CDR3 sequences listed, 25% were seen once; the top ten hold more than 7.5%. V lost 8 bases, J lost 0 bases, and 11 bases lay in between. Germline CDR1 and CDR2: KGHSH and LQKENI. This CDR3 region has 14 residues. Worth noting for this clonotype: Its antigen is still unknown.

Separately, the same data were catalogued under a study of T cells of mothers and their children.

The receptor was derived from a boy between 10 and 17 years old in good health. The rearrangement links TRBV18 to TRBJ1-3; D is possibly TRBD1 (5 bases). The sequenced sample was blood. CDR3 DNA sequence: TGTGCCAGCGCGACAGCCAACTCTGGAAACACCATATATTTT. Residues: CASATANSGNTIYF.